The source of this TCR beta chain is a study of blood T cell repertoires in COVID-19. Study-level background: The samples span acute and convalescent COVID-19 from the United States, Italy and Spain. T cells, B-cell-depleted T cells, or PBMCs provided the cDNA or gDNA that served as material.

Germline loops: CDR1 SGHDT, CDR2 YYEEEE. The CDR3 sequence is 13 residues long. V was cut by 2 bases and J by 4 bases, with 9 bases left in between. Source study methods: Nucleated cell number was recorded as an estimate derived from reference gene primer amplification. TCRdb's copy holds only in-frame clones and misses some; the assay was immunoSEQ multiplex PCR. The DNA gave D and trimming, while V, J and clone size come from that table. Of 200,000 to 300,000 clones listed, approximately 80% are singletons. The sequencing input was peripheral blood. The chain is built from TRBV5-6 and TRBJ1-1; D remains ambiguous. The TCR originated in a woman between 65 and 79 years old with acute or convalescent COVID-19. The chain's CDR3 is CASSLFGSTEAFF. The CDR3 DNA reads TGTGCCAGCAGCTTATTCGGTAGCACTGAAGCTTTCTTT.